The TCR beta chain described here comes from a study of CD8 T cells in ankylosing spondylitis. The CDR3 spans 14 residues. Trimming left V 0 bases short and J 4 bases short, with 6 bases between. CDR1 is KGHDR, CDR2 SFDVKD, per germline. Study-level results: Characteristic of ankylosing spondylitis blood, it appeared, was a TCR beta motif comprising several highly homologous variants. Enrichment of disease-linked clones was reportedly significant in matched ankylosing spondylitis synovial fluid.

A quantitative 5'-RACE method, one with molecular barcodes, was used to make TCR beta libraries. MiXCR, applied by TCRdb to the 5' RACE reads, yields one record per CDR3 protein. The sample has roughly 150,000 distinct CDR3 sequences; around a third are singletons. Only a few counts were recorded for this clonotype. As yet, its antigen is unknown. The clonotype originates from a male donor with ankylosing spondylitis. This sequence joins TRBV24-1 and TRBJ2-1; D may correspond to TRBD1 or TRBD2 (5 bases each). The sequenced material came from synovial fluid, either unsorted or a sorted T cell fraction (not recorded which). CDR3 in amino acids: CATSDLGGYNEQFF. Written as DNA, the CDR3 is TGTGCCACCAGTGATTTGGGGGGTTACAATGAGCAGTTCTTC.